The present entry profiles one T cell receptor beta chain with its context. The data were obtained in a study of cytomegalovirus exposure and HLA in healthy donors. Both 60 Vbeta primers and 13 Jbeta primers went into the PCR. The repertoire was sequenced with immunoSEQ multiplex PCR; TCRdb's copy has only in-frame clones and lacks some. The table has some 190,000 clones, about 80% seen once. Unmatched junction bases numbered 13, after V lost 7 bases and J lost 8 bases. Germline CDR1 SEHNR, CDR2 FQNEAQ (reference sequence). The CDR3 has 15 amino acids. The TCR originated in a woman in her thirties in good health and CMV-seronegative. Specimen: PBMCs. The chain joins TRBV7-9 to TRBJ2-1; 8 positions agree with TRBD2. The CDR3 nucleotides are TGTGCCAGCACCCAAGGAGCGGGGGTCCTGGATGAGCAGTTCTTC. It yields the protein CASTQGAGVLDEQFF.